This TCR beta chain was retrieved from a study of tissue T cells after allogeneic stem cell transplantation. Regarding the study as a whole: In patients and mice, blood and spleen missed much of tissue repertoire.

The time point denotes: mouse harvest day 14 after allogeneic transplant. The graft held 10^6 splenic CD5+ T cells and 10^7 T-cell-depleted bone marrow cells. The table came from immunoSEQ multiplex PCR; TCRdb's copy has only in-frame clones and leaves some out. The sample lists 4,500 to 5,500 clones; 35% to 50% were seen once. Concerning this clone: What it binds is unknown. The germline and genes are mouse ones. The CDR3 end falls 1 residue outside the read, so it is completed with the germline J gene.

The CDR3 has 15 amino acids. Germline V gene lookup returns CDR1 KGHTA and CDR2 FQNQQP. The specimen was gut tissue. The source is a female BALB/c mouse given C57BL/6 T cells with graft-versus-host disease after an allogeneic hematopoietic cell transplant. The chain recombines TRBV23 with TRBJ2-1; TRBD2 reflects the table's D call only, with no check against the DNA. The DNA read from the CDR3 is TGCTCCAGCAGCCGCGACTGGGGGAACTATGCTGAGCAGTTC. Its protein product is CSSSRDWGNYAEQF. The whole CDR3 sequence reads CSSSRDWGNYAEQFF.